A single sample is the source of the 21 T cell receptor beta chains below, sequenced in a study of CD8 T cells in ankylosing spondylitis. Study results and limitations: Several highly homologous variants made up a TCR beta motif, and this motif appeared characteristic of ankylosing spondylitis blood.

The antigens of these receptors remain unknown. In TCRdb, the 5' RACE reads were re-called with MiXCR into one record per CDR3 protein. Seen here are hundreds of thousands of distinct CDR3 sequences, about 15% observed once, and the top ten hold under 1.2%. Sequencing was done on a sample of blood, either unsorted or a sorted T cell fraction (not recorded which). Receptors originate from a male donor with ankylosing spondylitis.

In this sample, this clonotype turned up a few times. The CDR3 region is CASSLYSETQYF. As DNA, the CDR3 is TGTGCCAGCAGTTTATACAGTGAGACCCAGTACTTC. The chain uses TRBV28 and TRBJ2-5; D unclear. V was trimmed by 1 base and J by 5 bases, leaving 5 bases between them. Per germline, CDR1 MDHEN and CDR2 SYDVKM. The CDR3 loop spans 12 amino acids.

This clonotype showed up just a few times. The chain couples TRBV6-1 to TRBJ2-5, with a tentative D call TRBD2 (5 bases). Germline CDR1 reads MNHNS; CDR2 reads SASEGT. CDR3 length equals 13 residues. Trimming took 6 bases from V and 6 from J, leaving 14 bases between them. The CDR3 loop is CASRQTTQKTQYF. The CDR3 DNA reads TGTGCCAGCAGACAGACTACCCAGAAGACCCAGTACTTC.

The rearrangement links TRBV10-3 to TRBJ1-1, with a possible D match to TRBD1 (6 bases). The germline V gene has CDR1 ENHRY and CDR2 SYGVKD. This CDR3 has 17 amino acids. Trimming took off 4 bases at V and 0 bases at J, with 18 bases between the two ends. The CDR3 nucleotides are TGTGCCATCAGTGGGGGCCCGCAAGGACAGATGAACACTGAAGCTTTCTTT. Residues: CAISGGPQGQMNTEAFF.

This clonotype was observed a few times. The rearrangement links TRBV20-1 to TRBJ1-5; the D gene is possibly TRBD1 (5 bases). Trimming cost V 2 bases and J 7 bases, with 12 bases left between them. The CDR3 runs to 13 residues. The germline V gene has CDR1 DFQATT and CDR2 SNEGSKA (reference sequence). The CDR3 is CSARPGTGQPQHF. The CDR3, as DNA: TGCAGTGCTAGACCAGGGACGGGACAGCCCCAGCATTTT.

This clonotype was observed a handful of times. V is TRBV6-2 or TRBV6-3 and J is TRBJ1-1; D gene uncertain. Trimming cost V 6 bases and J 2 bases, with 4 bases left between them. The CDR3 runs to 11 residues. CDR1 and CDR2 (germline): MNHEY, SVGEGT. This CDR3 reads CASRINTEAFF. For the CDR3, the DNA is TGTGCCAGCAGGATAAACACTGAAGCTTTCTTT.

This clonotype was counted a few times. The chain uses TRBV7-9 and TRBJ2-1; D is ambiguous. The V end was cut by 4 bases, the J end by 1 base, with 8 bases between. This CDR3 has 14 residues. Looked up from germline, CDR1 is SEHNR and CDR2 is FQNEAQ (reference sequence). This CDR3 is CASSYQESYNEQFF. The CDR3 bases are TGTGCCAGCAGCTACCAGGAATCCTACAATGAGCAGTTCTTC.

This clonotype was counted a few times. The chain recombines TRBV20-1 with TRBJ2-7; 10 nucleotides align to TRBD1. Unmatched junction bases numbered 14, after V lost 4 bases and J lost 2 bases. Germline CDR1 is DFQATT and CDR2 is SNEGSKA (reference sequence). The CDR3 is 17 residues long. The CDR3 loop reads CSATKNPGTGAPYEQYF. The DNA of the CDR3 is TGCAGTGCTACAAAAAACCCCGGGACAGGGGCCCCCTACGAGCAGTACTTC.

The sample holds a few counts of this clonotype. This rearrangement joins TRBV28 to TRBJ2-3; TRBD2 agrees at 9 bases. CDR3 size: 13 residues. The germline V gene has CDR1 MDHEN and CDR2 SYDVKM. Trimming took 9 bases from V and 4 from J; bases not matched to a gene: 5. Here the CDR3 reads CASFLAGADTQYF. In nucleotides, the CDR3 is TGTGCCAGTTTCTTAGCGGGAGCAGATACGCAGTATTTT.

This clonotype has only a few counts. The chain carries TRBV7-9 and TRBJ2-2; the match to TRBD2 covers 8 bases. Germline V gene lookup returns CDR1 SEHNR and CDR2 FQNEAQ (reference sequence). The length of the CDR3 is 15 residues. V gave up 2 bases and J gave up 6 bases; unmatched junction bases: 5. The CDR3 loop reads CASSLTGLEAGELFF. The CDR3 DNA reads as TGTGCCAGCAGCTTAACGGGACTAGAGGCCGGGGAGCTGTTTTTT.

The rearrangement uses TRBV27 and TRBJ2-1; TRBD2 might be the D (6 bases). This CDR3 is 12 amino acids long. Germline values: CDR1 MNHEY, CDR2 SMNVEV (reference sequence). Trimming left V 5 bases short and J 8 bases short, with 10 bases between. CDR3 in DNA: TGTGCCAGCAGTAATAGGGAGGATGAGCAGTTCTTC. Protein sequence: CASSNREDEQFF.

There are a few counts of this clonotype. The rearrangement joins TRBV4-2 to TRBJ2-3; D is unclear. V was cut by 1 base and J by 2 bases, with 10 bases left in between. There are 15 residues in the CDR3. Germline-derived CDR1 and CDR2 are LGHNA and YNFKEQ. Here the CDR3 DNA reads TGTGCCAGCAGCCAAGTGGATTTGAACACAGATACGCAGTATTTT. Translation gives CASSQVDLNTDTQYF.

The chain combines TRBV7-8 with TRBJ1-5; TRBD1 matches 10 bases. Germline V gene lookup returns CDR1 SGHVS and CDR2 FQNEAQ. The J segment lost 6 bases and the V segment lost 3 bases, leaving 5 bases of the junction unmatched. The CDR3 covers 15 residues. The CDR3 nucleotides are TGTGCCAGCAGCTTGACAGGGGGCTCTATTCAGCCCCAGCATTTT. This sequence encodes CASSLTGGSIQPQHF.

The CDR3 coding sequence is TGTGCCAGGGAGGACAGGGTAAACTACGAGCAGTACTTC. This gives the protein CAREDRVNYEQYF. The chain recombines TRBV27 with TRBJ2-7; 8 bases match TRBD1. The CDR3 consists of 13 residues. Germline CDR1 reads MNHEY; CDR2 reads SMNVEV (reference sequence). With 9 bases clipped from V and 3 bases from J, the junction kept 7 bases outside the gene matches.

This clonotype was seen more than once but under ten times. The V and J genes are TRBV4-2 and TRBJ2-7; TRBD1 matches at 8 bases. Trimming took 2 bases from V and 5 from J; bases not matched to a gene: 11. The CDR3 consists of 16 residues. The germline CDR1 and CDR2 sequences are LGHNA and YNFKEQ. In DNA form, the CDR3 reads TGTGCCAGCAGCCAACTGGGTAGGACAGGGTTCGACGAGCAGTACTTC. Its translation: CASSQLGRTGFDEQYF.

This clonotype was observed a few times. V is TRBV5-1 and J is TRBJ1-6; the D gene is possibly TRBD1 (6 bases). The CDR3 loop spans 14 amino acids. Trimming stripped 2 bases from V and 6 bases from J, with 9 bases between. Germline CDR1 and CDR2: SGHRS and YFSETQ. The CDR3 DNA reads as TGCGCCAGCAGCTTAGAGGGGGGTAATTCACCCCTCCACTTT. Residues: CASSLEGGNSPLHF.

This clonotype was seen a handful of times. The chain combines TRBV27 with TRBJ2-3, with 14 bases aligning to TRBD2. Per germline, CDR1 MNHEY and CDR2 SMNVEV (reference sequence). J was trimmed by 4 bases and V by 3 bases; bases with no gene match: 12. The CDR3 spans 19 residues. The CDR3 reads CASSFSPFRTSGGSDTQYF. The CDR3 DNA reads as TGTGCCAGCAGTTTTTCCCCCTTCAGGACTAGCGGGGGGTCAGATACGCAGTATTTT.

This clonotype was observed many times. This chain connects TRBV12-3 or TRBV12-4 to TRBJ2-6; D is ambiguous. CDR3 length: 13 residues. V dropped 4 bases and J dropped 2 bases, with 3 bases sitting between them. The CDR3: CASSSTGANVLTF. The CDR3 nucleotides read TGTGCCAGCAGTTCGACTGGGGCCAACGTCCTGACTTTC.

This clonotype showed up many times. V gene TRBV12-3 or TRBV12-4 combines with J gene TRBJ2-3; 12 nucleotides match TRBD2. The CDR3 runs 19 residues. Germline trimming cut 3 bases from V and 4 bases from J; bases unmatched to any gene: 14. The CDR3 nucleotides are TGTGCCAGCAGTTTTTTCCCAGCCTCTAGCGGGAGGGTCCCAGATACGCAGTATTTT. This codes for CASSFFPASSGRVPDTQYF.

In this sample, this clonotype turned up a few times. The V gene is TRBV2, the J gene TRBJ2-7, with 10 bases identical to TRBD2. Germline V lookup: CDR1 SNHLY, CDR2 FYNNEI. This CDR3 comprises 19 residues. V trimming: 5 bases; J trimming: 2 bases; junction bases outside the gene matches: 18. Here the CDR3 reads CASSRGPSSGGPSAYEQYF. The DNA for the CDR3 is TGTGCCAGCAGTCGGGGCCCCTCTAGCGGGGGCCCGTCTGCCTACGAGCAGTACTTC.

This clonotype was counted many times. The genes are TRBV20-1 and TRBJ2-1, with a possible D match to TRBD2 (6 bases). V was trimmed by 3 bases and J by 4 bases, leaving 16 bases between them. The CDR3 length is 15 residues. CDR1 is DFQATT, CDR2 SNEGSKA, per germline (reference sequence). The CDR3 reads CSASGAGTTYNEQFF. CDR3 DNA sequence: TGCAGTGCTAGCGGTGCGGGGACCACTTACAATGAGCAGTTCTTC.

The CDR3 here is CASSFDGGLAETQYF. The CDR3 nucleotides read TGTGCCAGCAGCTTCGACGGGGGGTTGGCGGAGACCCAGTACTTC. The rearrangement uses TRBV7-9 and TRBJ2-5, with 7 bases fitting TRBD2. The V gene's germline CDR1 is SEHNR and CDR2 FQNEAQ (reference sequence). This CDR3 is 15 amino acids long. The ends lost 3 bases at V and 5 bases at J; junction bases unmatched: 9.